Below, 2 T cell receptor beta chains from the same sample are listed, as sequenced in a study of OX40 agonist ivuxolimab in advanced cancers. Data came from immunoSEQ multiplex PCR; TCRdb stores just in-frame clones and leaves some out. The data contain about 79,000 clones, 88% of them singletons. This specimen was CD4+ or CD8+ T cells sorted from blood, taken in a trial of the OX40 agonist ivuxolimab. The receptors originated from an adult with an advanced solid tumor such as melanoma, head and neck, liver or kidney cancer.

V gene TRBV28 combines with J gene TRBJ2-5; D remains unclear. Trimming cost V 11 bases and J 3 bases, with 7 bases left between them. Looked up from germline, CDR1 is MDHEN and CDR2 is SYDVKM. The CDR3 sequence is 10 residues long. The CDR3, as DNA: TGTGCCCCGAAAGAAGAGACCCAGTACTTC. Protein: CAPKEETQYF. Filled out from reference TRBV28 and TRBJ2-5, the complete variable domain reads DVKVTQSSRYLVKRTGEKVFLECVQDMDHENMFWYRQDPGLGLRLIYFSYDVKMKEKGDIPEGYSVSREKKERFSLILESASTNQTSMYLCAPKEETQYFGPGTRLLVL.

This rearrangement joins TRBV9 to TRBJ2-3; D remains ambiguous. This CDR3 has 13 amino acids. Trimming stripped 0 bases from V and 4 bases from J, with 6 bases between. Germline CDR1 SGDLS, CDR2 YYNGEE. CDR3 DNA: TGTGCCAGCAGCGTAGGAGTCTCAGATACGCAGTATTTT. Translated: CASSVGVSDTQYF.